This T cell receptor (beta chain) was identified during a study of beta chain features in type 1 diabetes. This CDR3 comprises 15 residues. Germline assignment: CDR1 SGDLS and CDR2 YYNGEE. V lost 0 bases to trimming and J lost 4 bases, with 11 bases between them. With regard to this clone: As yet, its antigen is unknown.

Regarding the study as a whole: Moderately but significantly shorter TCRB CDR3s were found in Type 1 diabetes patients in all four CD4+ subsets.

cDNA synthesis used the whole RNA isolate, giving expressed TCRB sequences. The repertoire was sequenced with immunoSEQ multiplex PCR; TCRdb's copy has only in-frame clones and lacks some. The sample has some 250,000 clones, about a tenth seen once; the top ten hold over 0.015%. The sample taken for sequencing was naive CD4+ T cells from blood. The TCR sequence derives from a man aged 30 to 39 with type 1 diabetes. The chain combines TRBV9 with TRBJ2-1; possible D gene TRBD2, 6 bases. CDR3 region: CASSVGASAYNEQFF. CDR3 nucleotides: TGTGCCAGCAGCGTAGGCGCTAGCGCTTACAATGAGCAGTTCTTC.